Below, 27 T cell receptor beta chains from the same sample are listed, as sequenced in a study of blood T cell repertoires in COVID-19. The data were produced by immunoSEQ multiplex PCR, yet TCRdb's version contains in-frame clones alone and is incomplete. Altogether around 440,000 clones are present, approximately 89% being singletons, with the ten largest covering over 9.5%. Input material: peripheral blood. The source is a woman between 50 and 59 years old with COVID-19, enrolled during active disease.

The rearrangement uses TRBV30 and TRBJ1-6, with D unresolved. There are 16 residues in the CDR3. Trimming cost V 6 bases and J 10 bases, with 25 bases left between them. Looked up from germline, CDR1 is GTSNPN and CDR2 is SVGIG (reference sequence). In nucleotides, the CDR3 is TGTGCCTGTGACCTACAAGGAGGGAGGATCGGATCACCCCTCCACTTT. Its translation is CACDLQGGRIGSPLHF.

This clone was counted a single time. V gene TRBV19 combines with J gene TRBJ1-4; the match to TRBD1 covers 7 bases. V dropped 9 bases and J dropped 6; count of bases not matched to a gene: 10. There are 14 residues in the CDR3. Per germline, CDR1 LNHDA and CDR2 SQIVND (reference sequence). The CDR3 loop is CASLDRTGDEKLFF. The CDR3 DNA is TGTGCCAGCCTGGATCGGACAGGAGATGAAAAACTGTTTTTT.

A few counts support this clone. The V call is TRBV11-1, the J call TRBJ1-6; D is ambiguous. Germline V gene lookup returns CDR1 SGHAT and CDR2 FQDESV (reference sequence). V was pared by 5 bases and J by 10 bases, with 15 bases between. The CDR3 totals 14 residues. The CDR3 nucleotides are TGTGCCAGCAGCCCGGGCGGGGAATACTCACCCCTCCACTTT. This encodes CASSPGGEYSPLHF.

As DNA, the CDR3 is TGTGCCAGCAGCCAAGATCCGTCGGTTAACTATGGCTACACCTTC. Encoded protein: CASSQDPSVNYGYTF. This chain joins TRBV4-2 and TRBJ1-2; D is undetermined. The V end was cut by 0 bases, the J end by 1 base, with 9 bases between. The CDR3 is 15 amino acids. The germline V gene encodes CDR1 LGHNA and CDR2 YNFKEQ.

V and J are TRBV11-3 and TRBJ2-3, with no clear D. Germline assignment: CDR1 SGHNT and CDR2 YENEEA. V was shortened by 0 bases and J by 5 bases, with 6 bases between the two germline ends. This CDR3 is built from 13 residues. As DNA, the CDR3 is TGTGCCAGCAGCTTAGAGTTGCGAGATACGCAGTATTTT. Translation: CASSLELRDTQYF.

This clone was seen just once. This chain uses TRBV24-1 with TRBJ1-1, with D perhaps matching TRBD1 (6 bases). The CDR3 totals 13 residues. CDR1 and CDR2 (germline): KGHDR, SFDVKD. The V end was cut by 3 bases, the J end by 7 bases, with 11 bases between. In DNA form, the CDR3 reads TGTGCCACCAGTGATATAGACAGGAATGAAGCTTTCTTT. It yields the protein CATSDIDRNEAFF.

DNA for the CDR3: TGCAGCGTTAAGCCCGAAACAGGGGGCGTCTACAATGAGCAGTTCTTC. Translation: CSVKPETGGVYNEQFF. The chain uses TRBV29-1 and TRBJ2-1; 9 nucleotides agree with TRBD1. Germline loops: CDR1 SQVTM, CDR2 ANQGSEA. J was trimmed by 3 bases and V by 5 bases; bases with no gene match: 11. The CDR3 has 16 residues.

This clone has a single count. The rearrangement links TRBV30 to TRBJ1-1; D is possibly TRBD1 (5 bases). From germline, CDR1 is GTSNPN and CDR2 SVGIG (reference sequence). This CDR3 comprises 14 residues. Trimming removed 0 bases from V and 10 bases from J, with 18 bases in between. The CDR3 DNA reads TGTGCCTGGAGTGTCCTATTTGGGGCCGCAGGAGCTTTCTTT. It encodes CAWSVLFGAAGAFF.

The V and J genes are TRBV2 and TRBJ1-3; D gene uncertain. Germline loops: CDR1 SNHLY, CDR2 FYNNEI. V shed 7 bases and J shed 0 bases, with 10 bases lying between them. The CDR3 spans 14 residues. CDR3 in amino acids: CASKEDSSGNTIYF. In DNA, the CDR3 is TGTGCCAGCAAGGAAGACTCCTCTGGAAACACCATATATTTT. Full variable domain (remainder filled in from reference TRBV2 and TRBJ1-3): EPEVTQTPSHQVTQMGQEVILRCVPISNHLYFYWYRQILGQKVEFLVSFYNNEISEKSEIFDDQFSVERPDGSNFTLKIRSTKLEDSAMYFCASKEDSSGNTIYFGEGSWLTVV.

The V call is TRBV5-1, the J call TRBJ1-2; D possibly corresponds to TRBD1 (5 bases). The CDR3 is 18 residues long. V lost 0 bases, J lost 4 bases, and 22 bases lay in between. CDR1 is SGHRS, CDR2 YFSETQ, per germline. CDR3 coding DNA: TGCGCCAGCAGCTTGGGCGGACAACTCCAGACCTTTACCTATGGCTACACCTTC. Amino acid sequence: CASSLGGQLQTFTYGYTF.

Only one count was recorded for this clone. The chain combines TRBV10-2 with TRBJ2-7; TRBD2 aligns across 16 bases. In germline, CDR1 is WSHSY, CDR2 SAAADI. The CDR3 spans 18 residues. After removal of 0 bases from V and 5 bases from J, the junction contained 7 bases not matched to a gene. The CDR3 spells CASSESPGLAGGPHEQYF. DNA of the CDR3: TGCGCCAGCAGTGAGTCACCGGGACTAGCGGGGGGGCCCCACGAGCAGTACTTC.

In DNA form, the CDR3 reads TGTGCCAGCAGTGAGCGAAGCGGGGGGGCAGGTAATGAGCAGTTCTTC. It codes for CASSERSGGAGNEQFF. The chain carries TRBV2 and TRBJ2-1; the match to TRBD2 covers 10 bases. Losses at the gene ends were 3 bases for V and 7 bases for J; bases not matched to a gene: 9. The CDR3 spans 16 residues. CDR1 is SNHLY and CDR2 is FYNNEI in the germline V gene.

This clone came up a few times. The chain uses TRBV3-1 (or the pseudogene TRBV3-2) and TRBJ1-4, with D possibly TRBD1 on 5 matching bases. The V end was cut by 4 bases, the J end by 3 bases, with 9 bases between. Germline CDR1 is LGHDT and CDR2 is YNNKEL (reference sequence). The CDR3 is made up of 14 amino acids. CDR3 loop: CASSLSTANEKLFF. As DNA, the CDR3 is TGTGCCAGCAGCCTCTCGACAGCTAATGAAAAACTGTTTTTT.

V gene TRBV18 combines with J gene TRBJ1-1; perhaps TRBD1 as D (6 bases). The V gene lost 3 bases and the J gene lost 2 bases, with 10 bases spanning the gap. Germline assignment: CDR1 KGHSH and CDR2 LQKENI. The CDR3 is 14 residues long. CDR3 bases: TGTGCCAGCTCACCGGACAGTGTCAACACTGAAGCTTTCTTT. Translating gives CASSPDSVNTEAFF.

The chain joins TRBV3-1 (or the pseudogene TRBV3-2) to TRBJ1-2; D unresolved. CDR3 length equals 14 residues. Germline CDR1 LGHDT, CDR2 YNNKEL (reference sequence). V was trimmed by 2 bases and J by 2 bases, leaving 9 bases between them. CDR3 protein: CASSQMAANYGYTF. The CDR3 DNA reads TGTGCCAGCAGCCAAATGGCCGCCAACTATGGCTACACCTTC.

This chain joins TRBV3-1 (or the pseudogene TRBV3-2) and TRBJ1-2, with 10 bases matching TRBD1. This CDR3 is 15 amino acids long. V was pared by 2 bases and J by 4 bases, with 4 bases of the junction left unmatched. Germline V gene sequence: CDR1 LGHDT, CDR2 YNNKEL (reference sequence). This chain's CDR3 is CASSQRTGGIYGYTF. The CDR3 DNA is TGTGCCAGCAGCCAACGGACAGGGGGGATCTATGGCTACACCTTC.

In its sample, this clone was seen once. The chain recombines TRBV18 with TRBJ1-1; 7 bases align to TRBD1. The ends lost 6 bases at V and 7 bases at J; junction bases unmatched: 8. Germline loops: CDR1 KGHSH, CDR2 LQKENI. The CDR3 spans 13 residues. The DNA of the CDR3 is TGTGCCAGCTCCTCAACAGGGGCGGATGAAGCTTTCTTT. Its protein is CASSSTGADEAFF.

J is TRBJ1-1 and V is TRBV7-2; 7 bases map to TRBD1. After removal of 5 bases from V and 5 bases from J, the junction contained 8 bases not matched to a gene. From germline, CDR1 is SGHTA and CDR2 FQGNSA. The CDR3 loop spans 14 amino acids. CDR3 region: CASSPGGPGTEAFF. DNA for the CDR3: TGTGCCAGCAGCCCAGGGGGGCCAGGGACTGAAGCTTTCTTT.

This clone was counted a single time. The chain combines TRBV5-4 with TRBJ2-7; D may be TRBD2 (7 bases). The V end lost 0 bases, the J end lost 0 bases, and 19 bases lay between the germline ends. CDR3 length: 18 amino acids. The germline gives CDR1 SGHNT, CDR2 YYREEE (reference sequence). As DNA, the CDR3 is TGTGCCAGCAGCTTGGGGGCCCGGGGGGCCACTCACTCCTACGAGCAGTACTTC. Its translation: CASSLGARGATHSYEQYF.

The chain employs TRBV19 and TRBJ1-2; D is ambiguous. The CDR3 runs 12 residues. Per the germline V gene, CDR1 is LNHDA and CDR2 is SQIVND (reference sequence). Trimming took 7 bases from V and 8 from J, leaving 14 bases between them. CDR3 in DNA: TGTGCCAGTATGTCTGCTGACGGGGGCTACACCTTC. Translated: CASMSADGGYTF.

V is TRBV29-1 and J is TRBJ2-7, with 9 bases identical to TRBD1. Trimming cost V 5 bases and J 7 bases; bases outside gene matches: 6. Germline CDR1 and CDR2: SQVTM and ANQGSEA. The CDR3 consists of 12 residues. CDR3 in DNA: TGCAGCGTTTGGGGACAGGGAAAAGAGCAGTACTTC. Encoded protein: CSVWGQGKEQYF.

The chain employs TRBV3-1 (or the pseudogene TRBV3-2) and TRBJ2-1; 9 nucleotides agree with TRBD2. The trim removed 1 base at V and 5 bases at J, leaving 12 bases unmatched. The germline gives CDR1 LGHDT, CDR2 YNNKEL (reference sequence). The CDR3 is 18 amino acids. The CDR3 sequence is CASSQVYTASGTNNEQFF. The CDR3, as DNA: TGTGCCAGCAGCCAAGTCTATACGGCTAGCGGGACTAACAATGAGCAGTTCTTC.

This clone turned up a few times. The CDR3: CASSVVLSGGLDEQYF. The CDR3 coding sequence is TGTGCCAGCAGCGTAGTCCTGAGCGGGGGGTTGGACGAGCAGTACTTC. This sequence joins TRBV9 and TRBJ2-7, with 9 positions matching TRBD2. V gave up 0 bases and J gave up 5 bases; unmatched junction bases: 9. CDR1 and CDR2 from the germline V gene are SGDLS and YYNGEE. CDR3 length: 16 residues. Full variable domain (missing parts from reference TRBV9 and TRBJ2-7): DSGVTQTPKHLITATGQRVTLRCSPRSGDLSVYWYQQSLDQGLQFLIQYYNGEERAKGNILERFSAQQFPDLHSELNLSSLELGDSALYFCASSVVLSGGLDEQYFGPGTRLTVT.

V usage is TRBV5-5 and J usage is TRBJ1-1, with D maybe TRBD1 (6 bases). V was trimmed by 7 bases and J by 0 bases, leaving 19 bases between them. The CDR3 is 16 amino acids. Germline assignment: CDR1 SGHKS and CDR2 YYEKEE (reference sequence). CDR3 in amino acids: CASYTQPGTMNTEAFF. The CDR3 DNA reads TGTGCCAGCTATACCCAACCCGGGACAATGAACACTGAAGCTTTCTTT.

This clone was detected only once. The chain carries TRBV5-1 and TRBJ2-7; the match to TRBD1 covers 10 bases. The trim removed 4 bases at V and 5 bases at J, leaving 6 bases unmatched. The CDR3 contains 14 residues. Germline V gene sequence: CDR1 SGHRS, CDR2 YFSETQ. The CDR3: CASSISGTGDEQYF. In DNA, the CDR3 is TGCGCCAGCAGCATCTCCGGGACAGGGGACGAGCAGTACTTC.

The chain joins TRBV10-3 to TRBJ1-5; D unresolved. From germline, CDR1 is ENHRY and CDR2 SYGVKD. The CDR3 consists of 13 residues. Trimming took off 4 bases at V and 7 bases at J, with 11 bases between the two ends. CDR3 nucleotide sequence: TGTGCCATCAGTGGAGGCGAGAGGCAGCCCCAGCATTTT. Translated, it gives CAISGGERQPQHF.

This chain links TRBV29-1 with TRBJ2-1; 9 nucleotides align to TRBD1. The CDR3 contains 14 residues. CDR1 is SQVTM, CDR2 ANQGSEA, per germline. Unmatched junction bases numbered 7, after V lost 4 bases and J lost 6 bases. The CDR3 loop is CSVVGDRDVNEQFF. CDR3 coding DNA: TGCAGCGTTGTGGGGGACAGGGACGTCAATGAGCAGTTCTTC.